These 25 T cell receptor beta chains originate from one sample sequenced in a study of blood T cells in healthy people across ages. Then a second PCR, running about 6 to 11 cycles, was carried out with a sample-barcoded 5' primer and a J-beta primer mix. TCRdb ran MiXCR on the 5' RACE reads and lists one entry per CDR3 protein. The table lists more than 800,000 distinct CDR3 sequences, 35% to 50% of them singletons. The sample taken for sequencing was blood. The source is a woman aged 60-75 years in good health.

This clonotype was picked up a small number of times. CDR3 sequence reads: CASSLARGLDNEQFF. CDR3 nucleotides: TGTGCCAGCAGCTTAGCAAGGGGACTTGACAATGAGCAGTTCTTC. The rearrangement joins TRBV11-3 to TRBJ2-1, with a possible D match to TRBD2 (6 bases). Germline assignment: CDR1 SGHNT and CDR2 YENEEA. Trimming shortened V by 1 base and J by 5 bases, and 12 bases separated the two germline ends. The CDR3 length is 15 residues.

The chain combines TRBV2 with TRBJ2-3; 7 bases line up with TRBD1. The CDR3 has 15 amino acids. Germline V gives CDR1 SNHLY, CDR2 FYNNEI. The V gene end was trimmed by 6 bases and the J gene end by 2 bases; junction bases not matched to a gene: 8. This chain's CDR3 is CASRLQQGLTDTQYF. The CDR3 nucleotides are TGTGCCAGCAGGCTCCAACAGGGGCTCACAGATACGCAGTATTTT. Together with reference TRBV2 and TRBJ2-3, the CDR3 gives the full variable domain: EPEVTQTPSHQVTQMGQEVILRCVPISNHLYFYWYRQILGQKVEFLVSFYNNEISEKSEIFDDQFSVERPDGSNFTLKIRSTKLEDSAMYFCASRLQQGLTDTQYFGPGTRLTVL.

The chain joins TRBV28 to TRBJ2-1; D is unresolved. The V gene lost 3 bases and the J gene lost 3 bases, with 12 bases spanning the gap. This CDR3 spans 15 amino acids. CDR1 is MDHEN, CDR2 SYDVKM, per germline. The CDR3 reads CASSFANAGYNEQFF. The CDR3 DNA reads TGTGCCAGCAGTTTTGCGAACGCAGGCTACAATGAGCAGTTCTTC.

This clonotype was counted a single time. A read error may account for a junction end that differs from germline. The rearrangement links TRBV4-1 to TRBJ2-3; a weak D match, TRBD2 (7 bases). CDR3 length: 17 residues. From germline, CDR1 is MGHRA and CDR2 YSYEKL. The CDR3 loop reads CASSQVLAEGGTDAQYF. CDR3 nucleotide sequence: TGCGCCAGCAGCCAAGTGCTAGCGGAGGGGGGAACAGATGCGCAGTATTTT.

The V call is TRBV4-1, the J call TRBJ2-5, with D possibly being TRBD2 (6 bases). The CDR3 length is 15 residues. Trimming removed 3 bases from V and 11 bases from J, with 22 bases in between. From germline, CDR1 is MGHRA and CDR2 YSYEKL. The CDR3 coding sequence is TGCGCCAGCAGCCAGGGGGGAGGAGTGTACAATGAGCAGTACTTC. It specifies CASSQGGGVYNEQYF.

V usage is TRBV25-1 and J usage is TRBJ1-1, with no clear D. This CDR3 region has 16 residues. The V gene's germline CDR1 is MGHDK and CDR2 SYGVNS. V lost 6 bases and J lost 0, with 17 bases in between. In DNA, the CDR3 is TGTGCCAGCAGCCCTACCGCCCGGGTCATGAACACTGAAGCTTTCTTT. It yields the protein CASSPTARVMNTEAFF.

Points on this clonotype: The junction does not match germline at one end; this may be a read error. This rearrangement joins TRBV20-1 to TRBJ2-7, with 10 bases aligning to TRBD1. The CDR3 consists of 16 residues. Germline V lookup: CDR1 DFQATT, CDR2 SNEGSKA (reference sequence). The CDR3: CSARGETGGYSYKQYF. For the CDR3, the DNA is TGCAGTGCTAGAGGCGAGACAGGGGGCTACTCCTACAAGCAGTACTTC.

V gene TRBV29-1 combines with J gene TRBJ2-5; possibly TRBD1 for D (6 bases). The germline CDR1 and CDR2 sequences are SQVTM and ANQGSEA. V was cut by 7 bases and J by 2 bases, with 11 bases left in between. CDR3 length equals 12 residues. DNA for the CDR3: TGCAGCGCTACGGACAGTCAAGAGACCCAGTACTTC. Encoded protein: CSATDSQETQYF. Combining the CDR3 with reference TRBV29-1 and TRBJ2-5 gives the whole variable domain SAVISQKPSRDICQRGTSLTIQCQVDSQVTMMFWYRQQPGQSLTLIATANQGSEATYESGFVIDKFPISRPNLTFSTLTVSNMSPEDSSIYLCSATDSQETQYFGPGTRLLVL.

This clonotype was counted a few times. This sequence joins TRBV2 and TRBJ1-5, with unresolved D. V lost 6 bases to trimming and J lost 10 bases, with 19 bases between them. Germline V gene lookup returns CDR1 SNHLY and CDR2 FYNNEI. The CDR3 runs 14 residues. The CDR3 DNA follows: TGTGCCAGCAGCCTAGGCAGGACCAACGGACCCCAGCATTTT. It encodes CASSLGRTNGPQHF.

This clonotype was observed a handful of times. V is TRBV29-1 and J is TRBJ2-3; TRBD1 is a possible D gene (6 bases). The CDR3 length is 16 residues. Germline V gene data show CDR1 as SQVTM and CDR2 as ANQGSEA. Trimming stripped 4 bases from V and 0 bases from J, with 17 bases between. CDR3 sequence (DNA): TGCAGCGTTGGGGGCCCTGGACAGTCGAGCACAGATACGCAGTATTTT. It encodes CSVGGPGQSSTDTQYF.

The chain is built from TRBV11-2 and TRBJ2-5, with TRBD1 matching over 9 bases. The better agreement between TRBJ2-7 and the DNA end casts doubt on the J call. CDR1 SGHAT and CDR2 FQNNGV come from the germline V gene. CDR3 length: 16 amino acids. The CDR3 sequence is CASSQSGTGTSYEQYF. The CDR3, as DNA: TGTGCCAGCAGCCAATCCGGGACAGGGACGTCCTACGAGCAGTACTTC.

This clonotype showed up many times. The chain has TRBV20-1 and TRBJ2-7; the match to TRBD2 covers 10 bases. This CDR3 has 14 amino acids. CDR1 and CDR2 (germline): DFQATT, SNEGSKA (reference sequence). The V and J ends lost 4 bases and 7 bases, in that order; junction bases with no gene match: 10. Here the CDR3 reads CSATRLAGVREQYF. In nucleotides, the CDR3 is TGCAGTGCTACCCGGCTAGCGGGAGTGAGAGAGCAGTACTTC.

This clonotype was recorded only once. The rearrangement links TRBV20-1 to TRBJ1-2; a possible D gene is TRBD1 (5 bases). V was cut by 1 base and J by 6 bases, with 12 bases left in between. Germline CDR1 reads DFQATT; CDR2 reads SNEGSKA (reference sequence). The CDR3 runs to 13 residues. In nucleotides, the CDR3 is TGCAGTGCTAGAGGGACAAAAGGGGATGGCTACACCTTC. It encodes CSARGTKGDGYTF.

This clonotype was found a few times. The rearrangement links TRBV29-1 to TRBJ2-3; D ambiguous. CDR3 size: 11 residues. Trimming left V 7 bases short and J 4 bases short, with 9 bases between. Germline V gene lookup returns CDR1 SQVTM and CDR2 ANQGSEA. The CDR3 protein is CSAGQSDTQYF. The CDR3, as DNA: TGCAGCGCTGGTCAGTCAGATACGCAGTATTTT.

In DNA form, the CDR3 reads TGCAGTGCCCGGACAGGGGGAGCCTACGAGCAGTACTTC. Protein sequence: CSARTGGAYEQYF. The chain uses TRBV20-1 and TRBJ2-7, with TRBD1 matching over 10 bases. Unmatched junction bases numbered 4, after V lost 6 bases and J lost 2 bases. The germline CDR1 and CDR2 sequences are DFQATT and SNEGSKA (reference sequence). CDR3 length: 13 residues.

V gene TRBV12-3 or TRBV12-4 combines with J gene TRBJ2-6; maybe TRBD1 (6 bases). The V end was cut by 0 bases, the J end by 2 bases, with 8 bases between. This CDR3 is built from 16 residues. The CDR3 sequence: CASSLATGPGANVLTF. CDR3 in DNA: TGTGCCAGCAGTTTAGCGACAGGACCTGGGGCCAACGTCCTGACTTTC.

This clonotype has only a few counts. V usage is TRBV6-5 and J usage is TRBJ2-5, with a tentative D call TRBD2 (6 bases). The germline CDR1 and CDR2 sequences are MNHEY and SVGAGI. The CDR3 has 15 residues. The V gene lost 2 bases and the J gene lost 4 bases, with 14 bases spanning the gap. CDR3 DNA sequence: TGTGCCAGCAGTTACACTTCTAGCGCACGAGAGACCCAGTACTTC. Residues: CASSYTSSARETQYF.

The V and J genes are TRBV6-1 and TRBJ1-5; 7 bases are shared with TRBD1. This CDR3 contains 16 residues. Germline V gene data show CDR1 as MNHNS and CDR2 as SASEGT. J lost 3 bases, V lost 0 bases, and 5 bases had no gene match. CDR3 DNA: TGTGCCAGCAGTGAAGCTGGCAGGGGGTTCAATCAGCCCCAGCATTTT. Its translation: CASSEAGRGFNQPQHF.

This clonotype was counted a single time. V usage is TRBV3-1 and J usage is TRBJ2-1; possible D gene TRBD2, 5 bases. V was clipped by 2 bases and J by 2 bases, with 13 bases between them. The CDR3 runs to 16 residues. Germline values: CDR1 LGHDT, CDR2 YNNKEL (reference sequence). In nucleotides, the CDR3 is TGTGCCAGCAGCCAATCCAGACTAACAGCCTACAATGAGCAGTTCTTC. As protein: CASSQSRLTAYNEQFF.

A word on this clonotype: Compared with germline, one end of the junction differs, possibly owing to a read error. V gene TRBV7-3 combines with J gene TRBJ1-2, with a weak D call TRBD1 (5 bases). The CDR3 sequence is 16 residues long. Per germline, CDR1 SGHTA and CDR2 FQGTGA. CDR3 sequence: CASSPSSWDLTYGYIF. The CDR3 DNA reads as TGTGCCAGCAGCCCCTCGAGCTGGGACCTTACCTATGGCTACATCTTC.

The chain couples TRBV2 to TRBJ2-1; D possibly corresponds to TRBD2 (5 bases). The end of the DNA aligns better with TRBJ2-7, so the J call may be wrong. Germline V gene lookup returns CDR1 SNHLY and CDR2 FYNNEI. The CDR3 covers 15 residues. The CDR3 nucleotides read TGTGCCAGCAGAGCGGACCCGGGCTCCTACAATGAGCAGTACTTC. It yields the protein CASRADPGSYNEQYF.

Concerning this clonotype itself: With a much larger clone just one base away, this may be a read error. This chain uses TRBV27 with TRBJ1-5, with D maybe TRBD1 (5 bases). V lost 2 bases and J lost 2, with 10 bases in between. The CDR3 is 15 residues long. Germline values: CDR1 MNHEY, CDR2 SMNVEV (reference sequence). Here the CDR3 reads CASSLGAWGNQPQHF. The CDR3 coding sequence is TGTGCCAGCAGTTTAGGGGCGTGGGGCAATCAGCCCCAGCATTTT.

The chain combines TRBV5-1 with TRBJ2-5; 16 nucleotides align to TRBD2. Germline V gene sequence: CDR1 SGHRS, CDR2 YFSETQ. The trim removed 6 bases at V and 11 bases at J, leaving 10 bases unmatched. The CDR3 runs 15 residues. The CDR3 DNA follows: TGCGCCAGCAACTCGGGACTAGCGGGAGGGTATGAGCAGTACTTC. This codes for CASNSGLAGGYEQYF.

V gene TRBV14 combines with J gene TRBJ2-1, with D maybe TRBD2 (5 bases). The CDR3 extends over 19 amino acids. Germline CDR1 and CDR2: SGHDN and FVKESK. Between the trimmed V and J ends, which lost 6 bases and 0 bases, there was a span of 24 bases. The DNA of the CDR3 is TGTGCCAGCAGTCCTCCTCCGCCAATAGCGCCGAGCTCCTACAATGAGCAGTTCTTC. This encodes CASSPPPPIAPSSYNEQFF. Drawing the rest from reference TRBV14 and TRBJ2-1, the complete variable domain is EAGVTQFPSHSVIEKGQTVTLRCDPISGHDNLYWYRRVMGKEIKFLLHFVKESKQDESGMPNNRFLAERTGGTYSTLKVQPAELEDSGVYFCASSPPPPIAPSSYNEQFFGPGTRLTVL.

The genes are TRBV20-1 and TRBJ1-5, with TRBD1 as a possible D gene (5 bases). Germline V gene sequence: CDR1 DFQATT, CDR2 SNEGSKA (reference sequence). CDR3 length: 16 residues. Trimming removed 5 bases at V and 0 bases at J, with 17 bases between. The chain's CDR3 is CSALPQGRVSNQPQHF. The CDR3 DNA reads TGCAGTGCTCTCCCCCAGGGACGAGTTAGCAATCAGCCCCAGCATTTT.